These 14 T cell receptor beta chains originate from one sample sequenced in a study. TCRdb re-derived calls from the reads in MiXCR, one entry per CDR3 protein. The sample holds over 1,500 distinct CDR3 sequences, around 8% seen once. The sequenced sample consisted of CD4+ T cells from peripheral blood. The receptor source for this set is a human donor with rheumatoid arthritis.

This clonotype was recorded many times. The chain joins TRBV9 to TRBJ2-7; 13 bases match TRBD2. Germline-derived CDR1 and CDR2 are SGDLS and YYNGEE. J gave up 2 bases and V 4 bases, and 3 bases lay outside the gene matches. The CDR3 runs to 15 residues. CDR3 sequence (DNA): TGTGCCAGCAGCCCGACTAGCGGGAGGACCTACGAGCAGTACTTC. Its protein product is CASSPTSGRTYEQYF.

Within the sample, this clonotype is medium-sized. The chain uses TRBV15 and TRBJ2-7, with 7 bases identical to TRBD2. V was clipped by 6 bases and J by 3 bases; unmatched bases: 8. Looked up from germline, CDR1 is LNHNV and CDR2 is YYDKDF (reference sequence). The CDR3 runs 14 residues. The CDR3 nucleotides are TGTGCCACCAGTCGGGGCGGGAGAATCTACGAGCAGTACTTC. Translation gives CATSRGGRIYEQYF.

In its sample, this clonotype is medium-sized. The chain recombines TRBV7-9 with TRBJ2-1; D assignment may be TRBD1 or TRBD2 (5 bases each). Germline values: CDR1 SEHNR, CDR2 FQNEAQ (reference sequence). The CDR3 has 16 amino acids. The ends were cut back, 6 bases at V and 6 bases at J, with 21 bases in the middle. The CDR3 loop reads CASSRLRDQRFNEQFF. In DNA, the CDR3 is TGTGCCAGCAGTCGACTTCGGGACCAAAGGTTCAATGAGCAGTTCTTC. Drawing the rest from reference TRBV7-9 and TRBJ2-1, the complete variable domain is DTGVSQNPRHKITKRGQNVTFRCDPISEHNRLYWYRQTLGQGPEFLTYFQNEAQLEKSRLLSDRFSAERPKGSFSTLEIQRTEQGDSAMYLCASSRLRDQRFNEQFFGPGTRLTVL.

This clonotype is medium-sized by share. The chain couples TRBV21-1 to TRBJ1-1; the D call of TRBD1 is as the table states it, not checked on the DNA. TRBV21-1 is shown as a pseudogene. This CDR3 region has 13 residues. The CDR3 reads CASKPRGRTEAFF. The CDR3 coding sequence is TGTGCCAGCAAGCCCAGGGGCCGCACTGAAGCTTTCTTT.

This clonotype is categorized as medium-sized (0.01 to 0.1%). V is TRBV18 and J is TRBJ2-1; 8 bases are a match to TRBD2. V lost 4 bases to trimming and J lost 10 bases; unmatched junction nucleotides: 12. This CDR3 is built from 15 residues. CDR1 and CDR2 from the germline V gene are KGHSH and LQKENI. In nucleotides, the CDR3 is TGTGCCAGCTCACTAGGGACTAGGGCGGATTACGAGCAGTTCTTC. Translated, it gives CASSLGTRADYEQFF. The full variable domain, completed using reference TRBV18 and TRBJ2-1, is NAGVMQNPRHLVRRRGQEARLRCSPMKGHSHVYWYRQLPEEGLKFMVYLQKENIIDESGMPKERFSAEFPKEGPSILRIQQVVRGDSAAYFCASSLGTRADYEQFFGPGTRLTVL.

This clonotype has a handful of counts. The DNA of the CDR3 is TGCAGCGTGGAAACCCTAGGGACGGCGAACACTGAAGCTTTCTTT. Translated, it gives CSVETLGTANTEAFF. J is TRBJ1-1 and V is TRBV29-1, with D possibly matching TRBD1 (5 bases). Deletions cut 6 bases from V and 1 base from J, with 18 bases between. The CDR3 is made up of 15 amino acids. Germline CDR1 SQVTM, CDR2 ANQGSEA.

This clonotype ranks as medium-sized. The rearrangement uses TRBV10-3 and TRBJ1-2; 8 positions agree with TRBD1. The CDR3 spans 14 residues. Germline CDR1 ENHRY, CDR2 SYGVKD. V lost 6 bases to trimming and J lost 3 bases; unmatched junction nucleotides: 6. CDR3 in DNA: TGTGCCATCAGATCCGGGACAGGCGACTATGGCTACACCTTC. The encoded protein is CAIRSGTGDYGYTF.

In this sample, this clonotype is medium-sized. The V and J genes are TRBV5-6 and TRBJ1-1; D is unresolved. Trimming left V 2 bases short and J 8 bases short, with 10 bases between. CDR1 and CDR2 (germline): SGHDT, YYEEEE. This CDR3 spans 12 amino acids. For the CDR3, the DNA is TGTGCCAGCAGCTTAGCAATCGGCGAAGCTTTCTTT. Residues: CASSLAIGEAFF.

This clonotype rates as medium-sized. This rearrangement joins TRBV30 to TRBJ1-1, with D hard to call. CDR1 and CDR2 (germline): GTSNPN, SVGIG (reference sequence). The CDR3 sequence is 13 residues long. Trimming took off 0 bases at V and 4 bases at J, with 9 bases between the two ends. The CDR3 reads CAWSVSPSTEAFF. Written as DNA, the CDR3 is TGTGCCTGGAGTGTATCACCATCCACTGAAGCTTTCTTT. Full variable domain (missing parts from reference TRBV30 and TRBJ1-1): SQTIHQWPATLVQPVGSPLSLECTVEGTSNPNLYWYRQAAGRGLQLLFYSVGIGQISSEVPQNLSASRPQDRQFILSSKKLLLSDSGFYLCAWSVSPSTEAFFGQGTRLTVV.

Only a few counts were recorded for this clonotype. This chain connects TRBV28 to TRBJ1-1; no clear D gene. V lost 6 bases to trimming and J lost 0 bases, with 11 bases between them. The length of the CDR3 is 14 residues. CDR1 is MDHEN, CDR2 SYDVKM, per germline. The CDR3 loop reads CASREGGLNTEAFF. In DNA form, the CDR3 reads TGTGCCAGCAGGGAAGGAGGGCTGAACACTGAAGCTTTCTTT. The variable domain in full, completed from reference TRBV28 and TRBJ1-1, reads DVKVTQSSRYLVKRTGEKVFLECVQDMDHENMFWYRQDPGLGLRLIYFSYDVKMKEKGDIPEGYSVSREKKERFSLILESASTNQTSMYLCASREGGLNTEAFFGQGTRLTVV.

There are a few counts of this clonotype. DNA for the CDR3: TGCGCCAGCAGCGATGGACTAGGGGAGACCCAGTACTTC. Translating it yields CASSDGLGETQYF. The rearrangement links TRBV5-1 to TRBJ2-5; TRBD2 matches at 7 bases. Germline loops: CDR1 SGHRS, CDR2 YFSETQ. V was pared by 4 bases and J by 5 bases, with 5 bases of the junction left unmatched. The CDR3 covers 13 residues.

As to this clonotype: A read error is likely here: a far larger clone is one base away. V usage is TRBV7-6 and J usage is TRBJ2-7, with TRBD2 matching over 9 bases. Germline V gene lookup returns CDR1 SGHVS and CDR2 FNYEAQ. The J segment lost 7 bases and the V segment lost 8 bases, leaving 15 bases of the junction unmatched. CDR3 length: 15 residues. CDR3: CASGHLERGAKEQYF. The CDR3 DNA reads as TGTGCCAGCGGTCACCTGGAGCGGGGGGCTAAGGAGCAGTACTTC.

Remarks on this clonotype: It is likely a read error: a sequence one base away is far more abundant. V and J are TRBV20-1 and TRBJ2-7; D could derive from TRBD1 or TRBD2 (5 bases each). Trimming pared 1 base from V and 7 bases from J, leaving 20 bases between. The CDR3 has 15 amino acids. Germline lookup yields CDR1 DFQATT and CDR2 SNEGSKA (reference sequence). The CDR3 protein is CSARVSGTTYNEQYF. CDR3 in DNA: TGCAGTGCTAGAGTGTCCGGGACCACCTACAATGAGCAGTACTTC.

This clonotype is labeled as medium-sized. V and J are TRBV7-9 and TRBJ2-7; D gene uncertain. The CDR3 consists of 14 residues. V lost 5 bases and J lost 1, with 12 bases in between. Germline assignment: CDR1 SEHNR and CDR2 FQNEAQ (reference sequence). The CDR3 protein is CASSLARKSYEQYF. In DNA, the CDR3 is TGTGCCAGCAGCCTTGCTCGAAAGTCCTACGAGCAGTACTTC.